This TCR beta chain comes out of a study of cytomegalovirus exposure and HLA in healthy donors. Looking at the study overall: In an earlier analysis, 90 million to 120 million unique TCR beta sequences were found from approximately 170 million T cells. General study findings and limits: Fewer N-insertions (relative to the roughly 700-donor mean) were reportedly seen in an Asian-associated ancestry cluster in a later analysis.

As for the donors, each was a healthy bone marrow donor. Germline V CDR1 and CDR2: LNHNV, YYDKDF (reference sequence). Trimming removed 7 bases from V and 7 bases from J; junction bases left unmatched: 5. The CDR3 contains 15 residues. PCR used 60 Vbeta primers and 13 Jbeta primers. Sequenced by immunoSEQ multiplex PCR; TCRdb stores in-frame clones only, minus some. This sample's table has 130,000 or so clones. Concerning this clone itself: The target antigen is unknown.

This chain links TRBV15 with TRBJ1-6; 12 bases agree with TRBD1. Sequenced sample: PBMCs. The origin of this receptor is a woman aged 40 to 55 in good health and CMV-seronegative. The CDR3 DNA reads TGTGCCACCACCCAAGGGACAGGGGGCAATTCACCCCTCCACTTT. Translated: CATTQGTGGNSPLHF.